This TCR beta chain was documented in a study of blood T cell repertoires in COVID-19. Profiled with immunoSEQ multiplex PCR; TCRdb holds only in-frame clones, not every one. The repertoire includes 90,000 to 150,000 clones, 85% of them detected once, and about a tenth sits in the top ten. V was trimmed by 2 bases and J by 1 base, leaving 5 bases between them. This CDR3 comprises 14 residues. Germline V gives CDR1 SGHTA, CDR2 FQGTGA. The receptor was isolated from a man older than 75 with acute or convalescent COVID-19. The sample comprised peripheral blood. The rearrangement joins TRBV7-3 to TRBJ2-2; D unresolved. In DNA, the CDR3 is TGTGCCAGCAGCTTATTCGGGAACACCGGGGAGCTGTTTTTT. This encodes CASSLFGNTGELFF.